This T cell receptor beta chain was captured in a study of OX40 agonist ivuxolimab in advanced cancers. Study information: Patients received ivuxolimab, an agonistic anti-OX40 (CD134) antibody. Earlier treatment with anti-PD-1, anti-PD-L1 or anti-CTLA-4 was permitted, and 35% to 40% had received some.

CDR3 length: 20 amino acids. The assay was immunoSEQ multiplex PCR, and TCRdb's table has in-frame clones only and misses some. The sample shows more than 55,000 clones, 81% of them seen only once. In the case of this clone: Its antigen is still unknown.

Points from the study as a whole: In the expanded peripheral T cells, antigen specificity was never determined.

This clonotype was obtained from an adult with an advanced solid tumor such as melanoma, head and neck, liver or kidney cancer. The gene calls are TRBV21-1 and TRBJ2-1; TRBD2 is taken as the D call from the table, unchecked against the DNA. TRBV21-1 is shown as a pseudogene. Here the sequenced sample was CD4+ or CD8+ T cells sorted from blood, taken in a trial of the OX40 agonist ivuxolimab. The CDR3 sequence is CASSFLTSGGLLHRGNEQFF. The DNA for the CDR3 is TGTGCCAGCAGCTTCCTGACTAGCGGGGGCCTATTACATAGGGGGAATGAGCAGTTCTTC.